The rows below give T cell receptor beta chains drawn from one sample of a study of T cells after yellow fever vaccination. MiXCR, run by TCRdb on the 5' RACE reads, gives a single entry per CDR3 protein. The top ten clones hold approximately 39% of a sample with 25,000 to 30,000 distinct CDR3 sequences, about 5% of them seen once. The starting material was CD8+ T cells sorted from PBMCs, obtained 10 days after the yellow fever booster vaccination. The receptors here all came from a man aged 25 to 40 who received the YFV17D yellow fever vaccine. Each CDR3 is given with its conserved first and last residue. A D gene is named only where the DNA matches it firmly. Size tells how often a clone was seen (once, few, many) or the class of an expanded clone, and some rows leave it out.

TRBV21-1	TRBJ2-1	many	.	CASSASNNGTANEQFF	TGTGCCAGCAGCGCTAGTAATAATGGGACCGCCAATGAGCAGTTCTTC
TRBV29-1	TRBJ2-7	many	TRBD2	CSGRLAGPSYEQYF	TGCAGCGGGAGACTAGCGGGGCCCTCCTACGAGCAGTACTTC
TRBV5-8	TRBJ2-1	many	TRBD2	CASSFAAGGNYNEQFF	TGTGCCAGCAGCTTCGCAGCGGGAGGCAACTACAATGAGCAGTTCTTC
TRBV12-3/TRBV12-4	TRBJ1-1	many	.	CASSLTRAQAFF	TGTGCCAGCAGCCTGACACGGGCCCAAGCTTTCTTT
TRBV29-1	TRBJ1-1	many	.	CSAGEVNTEAFF	TGCAGCGCCGGGGAGGTTAACACTGAAGCTTTCTTT
TRBV7-7	TRBJ2-3	few	TRBD2	CASSQTSGRADTQYF	TGTGCCAGCAGCCAGACTAGCGGGAGAGCAGATACGCAGTATTTT
TRBV27	TRBJ2-1	many	.	CASSHPRDGRSSYNEQFF	TGTGCCAGCAGTCACCCCAGGGACGGGAGAAGCTCCTACAATGAGCAGTTCTTC
TRBV5-1	TRBJ2-5	many	.	CASSSTGHQYF	TGCGCCAGCAGCTCGACCGGACATCAGTACTTC
TRBV9	TRBJ2-7	many	.	CASSGSGSEYEQYF	TGTGCCAGCAGCGGGAGCGGTAGTGAGTACGAGCAGTACTTC
TRBV7-2	TRBJ2-5	many	.	CASRDGGQETQYF	TGTGCCAGCAGGGACGGCGGACAAGAGACCCAGTACTTC
TRBV27	TRBJ2-7	many	.	CASRPSGAVVSYEQYF	TGTGCCAGCAGACCCTCAGGAGCGGTGGTCTCCTACGAGCAGTACTTC
TRBV5-1	TRBJ2-2	many	TRBD1	CASRGTGGDTGELFF	TGCGCCAGCAGGGGGACAGGGGGCGACACCGGGGAGCTGTTTTTT
TRBV20-1	TRBJ2-2	many	TRBD1	CSARDRDRGLYTGELFF	TGCAGTGCTAGAGACCGGGACAGGGGGCTGTACACCGGGGAGCTGTTTTTT
TRBV19	TRBJ2-7	many	.	CASSPQGREQYF	TGTGCCAGTAGTCCCCAGGGACGGGAGCAGTACTTC
TRBV7-9	TRBJ2-1	many	TRBD1	CASSHRDRAYNEQFF	TGTGCCAGCAGCCATCGGGACAGGGCCTACAATGAGCAGTTCTTC
TRBV27	TRBJ2-1	many	.	CASSLASSSYNEQFF	TGTGCCAGCAGTTTAGCGTCCAGCTCCTACAATGAGCAGTTCTTC
TRBV4-3	TRBJ2-1	.	TRBD2	CASSQEFLAGGYNEQFF	TGCGCCAGCAGCCAAGAATTCCTAGCGGGAGGGTACAATGAGCAGTTCTTC
TRBV7-8	TRBJ2-5	many	.	CAGAYRVQETQYF	TGTGCCGGCGCTTACCGGGTCCAAGAGACCCAGTACTTC
TRBV3-1	TRBJ1-1	.	.	CATTQVSPGRMNTEAFF	TGTGCCACCACCCAAGTAAGCCCGGGACGGATGAACACTGAAGCTTTCTTT
TRBV11-2	TRBJ2-7	.	.	CASSYTGMPSYEQYF	TGTGCCAGCAGCTACACCGGGATGCCCTCCTACGAGCAGTACTTC
TRBV5-4	TRBJ2-1	many	.	CASSSGGPGGNEQFF	TGTGCCAGCAGCTCTGGGGGACCCGGGGGCAATGAGCAGTTCTTC
TRBV6-1	TRBJ2-4	many	.	CATLGGAKNIQYF	TGTGCCACCCTGGGGGGAGCCAAAAACATTCAGTACTTC
TRBV10-3	TRBJ2-7	many	.	CAISESGIFYEQYF	TGTGCCATCAGTGAGTCGGGGATTTTCTACGAGCAGTACTTC
TRBV25-1	TRBJ2-1	many	.	CASRLSGNEQFF	TGTGCCAGCAGACTTAGCGGCAATGAGCAGTTCTTC
TRBV2	TRBJ2-7	many	.	CASRSPGTYEQYF	TGTGCCAGCAGAAGCCCCGGGACCTACGAGCAGTACTTC
TRBV21-1	TRBJ2-6	many	.	CASSVYRQGRRCGANVLTF	TGTGCCAGCAGCGTTTATAGACAGGGCCGCCGTTGTGGGGCCAACGTCCTGACTTTC
TRBV9	TRBJ1-1	many	TRBD1	CASSALQGLHLGAEAFF	TGTGCCAGCAGCGCTCTACAGGGGTTACACCTGGGCGCTGAAGCTTTCTTT
TRBV5-5	TRBJ2-5	.	.	CASSPAHLCETQYF	TGTGCCAGCAGCCCCGCGCACCTCTGCGAGACCCAGTACTTC
TRBV7-2	TRBJ2-1	many	.	CASSPIPSSYNEQFF	TGTGCCAGCAGCCCTATACCGAGCTCCTACAATGAGCAGTTCTTC
TRBV12-3/TRBV12-4	TRBJ2-1	.	TRBD2	CTICLELAGLGDLYNEQFF	TGTACCATCTGTTTAGAACTAGCGGGCTTGGGGGACCTTTACAATGAGCAGTTCTTC
TRBV11-2	TRBJ2-1	many	.	CASSLAGGNEQFF	TGTGCCAGCAGCTTAGCTGGGGGGAATGAGCAGTTCTTC
TRBV6-5	TRBJ2-5	many	TRBD1	CASSYSGTGEETQYF	TGTGCCAGCAGTTACAGCGGGACAGGGGAAGAGACCCAGTACTTC
TRBV7-9	TRBJ2-7	many	.	CASSSLSYEQYF	TGTGCCAGCAGCTCCCTATCCTACGAGCAGTACTTC
TRBV5-1	TRBJ1-1	many	.	CASSLAPGANTEAFF	TGCGCCAGCAGCTTGGCCCCGGGGGCGAACACTGAAGCTTTCTTT
TRBV12-3/TRBV12-4	TRBJ2-3	many	TRBD2	CASSLAGARLAGGPKWTDTQYF	TGTGCCAGCAGTTTAGCGGGGGCCCGCCTAGCGGGAGGGCCGAAATGGACAGATACGCAGTATTTT
TRBV4-2	TRBJ2-7	many	.	CASSQEEGGAAYEQYF	TGTGCCAGCAGCCAGGAGGAAGGGGGGGCGGCCTACGAGCAGTACTTC
TRBV28	TRBJ2-6	many	.	CASRTRRGSGANVLTF	TGTGCCAGCAGGACCAGACGAGGCTCTGGGGCCAACGTCCTGACTTTC
TRBV29-1	TRBJ2-2	many	.	CSVADRPANTGELFF	TGCAGCGTCGCTGACAGGCCCGCGAACACCGGGGAGCTGTTTTTT
TRBV28	TRBJ2-1	many	TRBD2	CASTFGLAGAEQFF	TGTGCCAGCACCTTCGGACTAGCGGGAGCTGAGCAGTTCTTC
TRBV9	TRBJ2-2	many	TRBD2	CASSPRLAGEFGELFF	TGTGCCAGCAGCCCCCGACTAGCGGGAGAGTTCGGGGAGCTGTTTTTT
TRBV19	TRBJ2-2	many	.	CASSMALDRSNTGELFF	TGTGCCAGTAGTATGGCCCTCGACAGATCTAACACCGGGGAGCTGTTTTTT
TRBV20-1	TRBJ2-1	many	.	CSASHAPLDEQFF	TGCAGTGCTAGCCACGCCCCACTAGATGAGCAGTTCTTC
TRBV12-3/TRBV12-4	TRBJ2-2	many	.	CASASAGSGELFF	TGTGCCAGCGCCTCGGCCGGGTCCGGGGAGCTGTTTTTT
TRBV2	TRBJ2-1	many	.	CASSEMALSHNEQFF	TGTGCCAGCAGTGAAATGGCTCTCTCCCACAATGAGCAGTTCTTC
TRBV4-3	TRBJ2-7	many	.	CASSQGPEEGEQYF	TGCGCCAGCAGCCAAGGTCCCGAGGAGGGCGAGCAGTACTTC